The clone carrying this T cell receptor beta chain was counted a single time. No antigen is known for it. Some clones are missing from TCRdb's copy, which holds only in-frame ones; the method was immunoSEQ multiplex PCR. This table holds about 59,000 clones, over 75% found once. This sample stems from a study of OX40 agonist ivuxolimab in advanced cancers. About the study: Treatment of patients was with ivuxolimab, an agonistic anti-OX40 (CD134) antibody. Two cutaneous melanoma patients and one hepatocellular carcinoma patient, three in all, had partial responses.

Germline CDR1 reads SQVTM; CDR2 reads ANQGSEA. The CDR3 runs to 14 residues. Deletions cut 6 bases from V and 3 bases from J, with 16 bases between. Overall study results and limits: In the expanded peripheral T cells, antigen specificity was never determined. By week 6 at 0.1 to 3.0 mg/kg, blood CD4+ and CD8+ T cells had expanded clonally.

This rearrangement joins TRBV29-1 to TRBJ2-3, with D possibly being TRBD1 (6 bases). The specimen was CD4+ or CD8+ T cells sorted from blood, collected in a trial of the OX40 agonist ivuxolimab. The sequence came from an adult with an advanced solid tumor such as melanoma, head and neck, liver or kidney cancer. The CDR3: CSVGQTPGTDTQYF. The CDR3, as DNA: TGCAGCGTGGGACAAACGCCGGGGACAGATACGCAGTATTTT.